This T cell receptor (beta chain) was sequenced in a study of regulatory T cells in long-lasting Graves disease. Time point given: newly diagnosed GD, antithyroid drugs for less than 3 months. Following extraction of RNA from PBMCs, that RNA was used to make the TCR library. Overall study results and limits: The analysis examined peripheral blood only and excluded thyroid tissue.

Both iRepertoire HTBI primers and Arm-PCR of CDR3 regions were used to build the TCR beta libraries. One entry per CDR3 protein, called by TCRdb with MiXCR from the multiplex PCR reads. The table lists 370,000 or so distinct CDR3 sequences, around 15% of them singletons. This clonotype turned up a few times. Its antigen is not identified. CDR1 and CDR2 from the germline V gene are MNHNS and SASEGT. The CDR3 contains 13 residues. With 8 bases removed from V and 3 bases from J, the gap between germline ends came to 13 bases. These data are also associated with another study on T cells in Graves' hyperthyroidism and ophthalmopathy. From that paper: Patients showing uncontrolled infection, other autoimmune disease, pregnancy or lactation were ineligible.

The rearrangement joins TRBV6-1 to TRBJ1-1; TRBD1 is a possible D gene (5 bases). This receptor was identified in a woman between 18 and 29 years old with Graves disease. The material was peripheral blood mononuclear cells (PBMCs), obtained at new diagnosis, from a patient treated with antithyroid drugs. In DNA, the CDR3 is TGTGCCAGCTACAGGACCCTCGACACTGAAGCTTTCTTT. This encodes CASYRTLDTEAFF.